This T cell receptor beta chain was observed in a study of cytomegalovirus exposure and HLA in healthy donors. The wider study: The approximately 670 first-cohort repertoires shared a platform with the 120 validation repertoires, as reported in a later analysis.

The CDR3 consists of 14 residues. The ends lost 4 bases at V and 7 bases at J; junction bases unmatched: 2. The germline CDR1 and CDR2 sequences are SGHTA and FQGNSA. Findings and limits, study-wide: Researchers reported that a few CMV-associated chains were confirmed in vitro as CMV antigen-specific. Among TCR beta chains, those listed as cytomegalovirus-associated numbered about 150.

Clones were sequenced by immunoSEQ multiplex PCR, and TCRdb holds only the in-frame ones, with some missing. The sample includes some 170,000 clones, 90% to 97% of them seen just once. This clone was picked up one time. Its target is unknown. It was the approximately 120-subject validation cohort, separate from the approximately 620-subject first cohort, to which the donors belonged. The receptor was isolated from a woman under 30 in good health and CMV-seronegative. The rearrangement joins TRBV7-2 to TRBJ1-5; 12 positions match TRBD1. Sequenced: PBMCs. The CDR3 DNA sequence: TGTGCCAGCAGCTGGGACAGGGGGCTACAGCCCCAGCATTTT. It is translated as CASSWDRGLQPQHF. Together with reference TRBV7-2 and TRBJ1-5, the CDR3 gives the full variable domain: GAGVSQSPSNKVTEKGKDVELRCDPISGHTALYWYRQSLGQGLEFLIYFQGNSAPDKSGLPSDRFSAERTGGSVSTLTIQRTQQEDSAVYLCASSWDRGLQPQHFGDGTRLSIL.